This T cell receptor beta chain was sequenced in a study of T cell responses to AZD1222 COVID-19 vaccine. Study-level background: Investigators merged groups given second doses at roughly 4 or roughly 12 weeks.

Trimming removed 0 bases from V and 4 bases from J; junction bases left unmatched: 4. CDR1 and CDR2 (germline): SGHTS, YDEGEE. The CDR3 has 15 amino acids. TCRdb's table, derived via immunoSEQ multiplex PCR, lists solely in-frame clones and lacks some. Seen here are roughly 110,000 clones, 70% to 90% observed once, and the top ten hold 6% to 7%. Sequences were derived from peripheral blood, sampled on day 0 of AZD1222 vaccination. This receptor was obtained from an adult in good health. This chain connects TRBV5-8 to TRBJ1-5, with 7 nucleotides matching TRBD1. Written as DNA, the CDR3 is TGTGCCAGCAGCTTGGAGACAGGGCCAAATCAGCCCCAGCATTTT. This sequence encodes CASSLETGPNQPQHF.